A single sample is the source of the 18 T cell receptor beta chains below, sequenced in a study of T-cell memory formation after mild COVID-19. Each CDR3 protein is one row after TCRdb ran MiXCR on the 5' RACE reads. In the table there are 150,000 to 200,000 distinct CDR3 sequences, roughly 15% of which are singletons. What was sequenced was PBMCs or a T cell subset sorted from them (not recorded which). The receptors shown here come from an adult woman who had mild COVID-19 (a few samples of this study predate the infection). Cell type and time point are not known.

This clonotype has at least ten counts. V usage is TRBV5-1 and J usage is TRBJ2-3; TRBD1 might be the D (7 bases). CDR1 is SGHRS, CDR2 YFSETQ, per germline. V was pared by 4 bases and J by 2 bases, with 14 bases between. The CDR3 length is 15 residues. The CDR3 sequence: CASSPGGTHTDTQYF. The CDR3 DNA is TGCGCCAGCAGCCCAGGGGGGACTCACACAGATACGCAGTATTTT.

CDR3 sequence: CASSLAGAGYLSYEQYF. DNA of the CDR3: TGTGCCAGCAGTTTAGCGGGAGCGGGATATCTTTCCTACGAGCAGTACTTC. The rearrangement uses TRBV6-2 or TRBV6-3 and TRBJ2-7, with 9 bases lining up with TRBD2. Unmatched junction bases numbered 11, after V lost 4 bases and J lost 1 base. This CDR3 region has 17 residues. Germline CDR1 is MNHEY and CDR2 is SVGEGT.

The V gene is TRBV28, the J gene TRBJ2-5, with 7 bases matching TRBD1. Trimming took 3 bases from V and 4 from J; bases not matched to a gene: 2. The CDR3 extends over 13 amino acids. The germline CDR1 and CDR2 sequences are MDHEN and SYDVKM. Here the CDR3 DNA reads TGTGCCAGCAGTTTTCAGGGGGTAGAGACCCAGTACTTC. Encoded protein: CASSFQGVETQYF.

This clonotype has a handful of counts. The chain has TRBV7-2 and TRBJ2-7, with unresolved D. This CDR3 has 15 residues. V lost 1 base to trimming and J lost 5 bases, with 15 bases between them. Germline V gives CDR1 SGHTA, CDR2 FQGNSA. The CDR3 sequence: CASSLGLGKNHEQYF. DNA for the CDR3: TGTGCCAGCAGCTTAGGCTTGGGGAAGAACCACGAGCAGTACTTC.

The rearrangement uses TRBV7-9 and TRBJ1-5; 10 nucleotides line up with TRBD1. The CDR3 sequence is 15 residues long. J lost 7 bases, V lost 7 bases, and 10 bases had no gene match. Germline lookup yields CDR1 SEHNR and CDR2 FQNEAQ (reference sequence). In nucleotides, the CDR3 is TGTGCCAGCACACCGGCCGGGACAGGGGTCCAGCCCCAGCATTTT. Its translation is CASTPAGTGVQPQHF.

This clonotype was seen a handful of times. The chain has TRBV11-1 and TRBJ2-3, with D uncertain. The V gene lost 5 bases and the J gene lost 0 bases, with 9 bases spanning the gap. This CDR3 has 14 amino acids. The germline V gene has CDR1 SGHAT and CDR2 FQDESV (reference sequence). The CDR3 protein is CASSDLRSTDTQYF. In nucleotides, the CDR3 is TGTGCCAGCAGCGATTTGAGGAGCACAGATACGCAGTATTTT.

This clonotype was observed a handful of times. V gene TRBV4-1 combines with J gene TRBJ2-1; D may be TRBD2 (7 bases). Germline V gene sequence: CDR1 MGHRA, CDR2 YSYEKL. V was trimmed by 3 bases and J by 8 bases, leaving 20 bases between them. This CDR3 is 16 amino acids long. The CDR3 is CASSQNEGGRRDEQFF. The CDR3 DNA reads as TGCGCCAGCAGCCAGAATGAGGGGGGGCGTCGCGATGAGCAGTTCTTC.

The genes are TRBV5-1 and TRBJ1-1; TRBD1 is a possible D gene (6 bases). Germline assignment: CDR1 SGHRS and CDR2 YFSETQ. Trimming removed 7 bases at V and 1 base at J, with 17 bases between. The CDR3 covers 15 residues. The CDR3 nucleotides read TGCGCCAGCGATGAAACAGGACAGCCGAACACTGAAGCTTTCTTT. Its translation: CASDETGQPNTEAFF. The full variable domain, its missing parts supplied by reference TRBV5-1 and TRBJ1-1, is KAGVTQTPRYLIKTRGQQVTLSCSPISGHRSVSWYQQTPGQGLQFLFEYFSETQRNKGNFPGRFSGRQFSNSRSEMNVSTLELGDSALYLCASDETGQPNTEAFFGQGTRLTVV.

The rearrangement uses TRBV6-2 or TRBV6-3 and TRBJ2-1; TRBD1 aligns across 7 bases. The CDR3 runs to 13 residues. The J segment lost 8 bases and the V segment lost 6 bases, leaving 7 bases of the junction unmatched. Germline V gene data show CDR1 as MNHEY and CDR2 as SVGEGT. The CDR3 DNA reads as TGTGCCAGCAGCCCGACAGGGTTCTATGAGCAGTTCTTC. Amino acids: CASSPTGFYEQFF.

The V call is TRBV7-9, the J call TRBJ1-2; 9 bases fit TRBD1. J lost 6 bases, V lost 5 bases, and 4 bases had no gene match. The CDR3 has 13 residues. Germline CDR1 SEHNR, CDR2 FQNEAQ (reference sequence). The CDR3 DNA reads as TGTGCCAGCAGCGCAGGGACAGGGCATGGCTACACCTTC. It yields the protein CASSAGTGHGYTF.

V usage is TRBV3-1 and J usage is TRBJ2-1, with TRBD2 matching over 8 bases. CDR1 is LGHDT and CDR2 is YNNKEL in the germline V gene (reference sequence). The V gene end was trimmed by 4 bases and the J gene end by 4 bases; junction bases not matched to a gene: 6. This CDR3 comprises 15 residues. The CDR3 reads CASSPGVAGYNEQFF. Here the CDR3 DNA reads TGTGCCAGCAGCCCCGGGGTAGCGGGGTACAATGAGCAGTTCTTC.

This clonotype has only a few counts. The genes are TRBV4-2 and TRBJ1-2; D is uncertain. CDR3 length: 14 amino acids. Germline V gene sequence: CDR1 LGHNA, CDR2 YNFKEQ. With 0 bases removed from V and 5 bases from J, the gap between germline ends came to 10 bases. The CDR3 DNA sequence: TGTGCCAGCAGCCAAGAGGGAGCCGGTTATGGCTACACCTTC. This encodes CASSQEGAGYGYTF.

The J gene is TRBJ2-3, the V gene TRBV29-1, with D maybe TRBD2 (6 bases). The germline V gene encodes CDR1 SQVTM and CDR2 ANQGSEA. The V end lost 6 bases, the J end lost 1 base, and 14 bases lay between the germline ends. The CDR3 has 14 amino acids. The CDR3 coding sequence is TGCAGCGTCGTAGTGGGACTCGGCACAGATACGCAGTATTTT. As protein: CSVVVGLGTDTQYF.

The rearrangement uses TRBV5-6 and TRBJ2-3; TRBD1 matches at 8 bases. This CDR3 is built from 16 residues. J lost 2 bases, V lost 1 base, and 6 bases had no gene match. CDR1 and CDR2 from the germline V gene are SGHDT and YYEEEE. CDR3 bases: TGTGCCAGCAGCTTGTCCCCGGGACAGGCCACAGATACGCAGTATTTT. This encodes CASSLSPGQATDTQYF.

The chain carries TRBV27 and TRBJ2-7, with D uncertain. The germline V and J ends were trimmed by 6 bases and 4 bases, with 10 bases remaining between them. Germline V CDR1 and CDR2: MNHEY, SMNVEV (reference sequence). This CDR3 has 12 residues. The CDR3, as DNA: TGTGCCAGCAGCTATACTCGTTACGAGCAGTACTTC. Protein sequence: CASSYTRYEQYF.

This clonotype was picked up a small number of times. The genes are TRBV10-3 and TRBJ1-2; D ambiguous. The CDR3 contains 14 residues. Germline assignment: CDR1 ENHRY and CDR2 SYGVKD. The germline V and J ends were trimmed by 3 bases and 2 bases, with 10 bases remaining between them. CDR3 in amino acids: CAISDGGKNYGYTF. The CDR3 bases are TGTGCCATCAGTGACGGCGGAAAAAACTATGGCTACACCTTC.

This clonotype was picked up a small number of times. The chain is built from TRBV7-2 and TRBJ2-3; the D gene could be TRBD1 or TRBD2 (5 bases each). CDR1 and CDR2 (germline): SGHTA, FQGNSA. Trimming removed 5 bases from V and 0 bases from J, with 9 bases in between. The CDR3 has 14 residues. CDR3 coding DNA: TGTGCCAGCAGCCAGGGACGCAGCACAGATACGCAGTATTTT. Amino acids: CASSQGRSTDTQYF. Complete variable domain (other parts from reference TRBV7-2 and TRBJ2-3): GAGVSQSPSNKVTEKGKDVELRCDPISGHTALYWYRQSLGQGLEFLIYFQGNSAPDKSGLPSDRFSAERTGGSVSTLTIQRTQQEDSAVYLCASSQGRSTDTQYFGPGTRLTVL.

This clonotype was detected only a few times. The CDR3 reads CASSSLGGYTF. The CDR3 DNA follows: TGTGCCAGCAGTTCCCTTGGGGGCTACACCTTC. The chain combines TRBV12-3 or TRBV12-4 with TRBJ1-2; no definite D call. The V end was cut by 4 bases, the J end by 8 bases, with 8 bases between. The CDR3 spans 11 residues.